The clone carrying this T cell receptor beta chain was counted once. The antigen is unknown. The data derive from a study of shared clonotypes between healthy human individuals. Points from the study as a whole: Naive subsets, compared against memory subsets, generally had larger estimated richness values. Shared clonotypes across all four donors exceeded non-shared ones in generation probability. The expectation was that sequencing depth would affect clonotype sharing among donors.

The V and J ends lost 7 bases and 5 bases respectively, with 9 bases between them. Germline-derived CDR1 and CDR2 are MDHEN and SYDVKM. There are 11 residues in the CDR3. Deep-level assay runs were performed. Using immunoSEQ multiplex PCR, the repertoire was profiled, and TCRdb retains in-frame clones only, with some absent. The table includes under 2.5 million clones, around 90% detected once. The clonotype was recovered from a man aged 18 to 29 in good health. Some clones in this sample may be carry-over from other donors' samples. The sequenced sample was naive CD4+ T cells from PBMCs. This sample's subset: CD45RA+ positively selected. The rearrangement links TRBV28 to TRBJ2-7; D tentatively reads TRBD1 or TRBD2 (5 bases each). The CDR3 region is CASMRGDEQYF. The CDR3 DNA is TGTGCCAGCATGAGGGGTGACGAGCAGTACTTC.